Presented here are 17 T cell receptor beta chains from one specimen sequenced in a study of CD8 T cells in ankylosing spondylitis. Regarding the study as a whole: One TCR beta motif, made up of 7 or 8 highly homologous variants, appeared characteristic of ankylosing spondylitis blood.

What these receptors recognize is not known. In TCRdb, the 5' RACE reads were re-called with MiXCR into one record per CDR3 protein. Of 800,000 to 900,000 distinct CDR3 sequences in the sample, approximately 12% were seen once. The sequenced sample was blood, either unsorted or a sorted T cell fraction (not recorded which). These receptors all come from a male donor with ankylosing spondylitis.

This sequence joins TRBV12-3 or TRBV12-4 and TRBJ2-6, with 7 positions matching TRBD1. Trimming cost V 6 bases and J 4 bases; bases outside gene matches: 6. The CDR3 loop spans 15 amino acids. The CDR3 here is CASSLTGFGANVLTF. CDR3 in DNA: TGTGCCAGCAGCTTGACAGGGTTCGGGGCCAACGTCCTGACTTTC.

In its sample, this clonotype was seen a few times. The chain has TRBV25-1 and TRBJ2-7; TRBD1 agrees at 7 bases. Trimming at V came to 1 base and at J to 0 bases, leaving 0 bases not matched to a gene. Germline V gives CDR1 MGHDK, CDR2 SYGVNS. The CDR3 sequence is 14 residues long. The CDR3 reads CASSEWDSSYEQYF. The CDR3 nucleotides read TGTGCCAGCAGTGAATGGGACAGCTCCTACGAGCAGTACTTC.

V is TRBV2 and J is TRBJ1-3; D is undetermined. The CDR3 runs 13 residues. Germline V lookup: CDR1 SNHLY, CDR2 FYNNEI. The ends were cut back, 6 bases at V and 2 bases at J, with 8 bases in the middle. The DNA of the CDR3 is TGTGCCAGCAGATTAAGGCCTGGAAACACCATATATTTT. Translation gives CASRLRPGNTIYF.

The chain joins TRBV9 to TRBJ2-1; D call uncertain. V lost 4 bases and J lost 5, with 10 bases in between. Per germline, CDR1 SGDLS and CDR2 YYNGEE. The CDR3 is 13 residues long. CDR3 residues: CASSPRADNEQFF. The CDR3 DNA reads TGTGCCAGCAGCCCCCGGGCAGACAATGAGCAGTTCTTC.

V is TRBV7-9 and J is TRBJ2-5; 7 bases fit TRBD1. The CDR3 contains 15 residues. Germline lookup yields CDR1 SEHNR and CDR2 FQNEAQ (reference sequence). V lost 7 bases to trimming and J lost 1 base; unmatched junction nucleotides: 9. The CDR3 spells CASNRLTGSQETQYF. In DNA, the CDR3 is TGTGCCAGCAACCGTTTGACAGGGTCCCAAGAGACCCAGTACTTC.

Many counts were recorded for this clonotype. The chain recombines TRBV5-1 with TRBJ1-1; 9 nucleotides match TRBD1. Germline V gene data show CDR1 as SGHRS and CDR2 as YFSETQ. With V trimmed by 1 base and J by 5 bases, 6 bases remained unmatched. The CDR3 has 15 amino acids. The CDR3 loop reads CASSLLGTGPTEAFF. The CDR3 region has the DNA TGCGCCAGCAGCTTGTTAGGGACAGGGCCTACTGAAGCTTTCTTT.

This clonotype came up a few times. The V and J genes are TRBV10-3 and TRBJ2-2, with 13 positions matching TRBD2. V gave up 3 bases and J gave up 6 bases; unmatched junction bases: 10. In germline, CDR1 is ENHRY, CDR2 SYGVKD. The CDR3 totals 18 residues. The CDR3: CAISDSGLAGAEAGELFF. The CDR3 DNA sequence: TGTGCCATCAGTGATTCCGGACTAGCGGGGGCGGAGGCCGGGGAGCTGTTTTTT.

CDR3 sequence: CASSQQGYPGELFF. CDR3 in DNA: TGTGCCAGCAGCCAACAGGGGTACCCCGGGGAGCTGTTTTTT. The chain employs TRBV3-1 and TRBJ2-2; TRBD1 might be the D (6 bases). The CDR3 extends over 14 amino acids. V lost 2 bases and J lost 6, with 10 bases in between. Looked up from germline, CDR1 is LGHDT and CDR2 is YNNKEL (reference sequence).

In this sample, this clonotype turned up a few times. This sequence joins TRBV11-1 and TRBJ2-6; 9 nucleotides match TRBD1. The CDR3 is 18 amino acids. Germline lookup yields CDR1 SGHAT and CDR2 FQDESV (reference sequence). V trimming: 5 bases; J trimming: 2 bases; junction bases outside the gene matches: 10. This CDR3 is CASSPPGDRVAGANVLTF. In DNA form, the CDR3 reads TGTGCCAGCAGCCCGCCCGGGGACAGGGTAGCTGGGGCCAACGTCCTGACTTTC.

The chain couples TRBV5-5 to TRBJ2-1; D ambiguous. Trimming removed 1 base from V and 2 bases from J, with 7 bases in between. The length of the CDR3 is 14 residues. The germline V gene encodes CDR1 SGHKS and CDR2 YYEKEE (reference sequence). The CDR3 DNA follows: TGTGCCAGCAGCTTGCTGAAAACCTACAATGAGCAGTTCTTC. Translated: CASSLLKTYNEQFF.

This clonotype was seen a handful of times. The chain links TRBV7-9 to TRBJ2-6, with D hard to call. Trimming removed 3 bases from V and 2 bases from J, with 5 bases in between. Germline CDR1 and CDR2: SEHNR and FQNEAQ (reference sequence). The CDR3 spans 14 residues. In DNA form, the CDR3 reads TGTGCCAGCAGCTTCTCCGCTGGGGCCAACGTCCTGACTTTC. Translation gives CASSFSAGANVLTF.

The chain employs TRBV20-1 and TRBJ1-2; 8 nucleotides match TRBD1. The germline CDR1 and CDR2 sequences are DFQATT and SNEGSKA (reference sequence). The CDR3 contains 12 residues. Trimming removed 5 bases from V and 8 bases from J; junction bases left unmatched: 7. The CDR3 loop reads CSAQAGGRGYTF. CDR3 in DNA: TGCAGTGCTCAAGCAGGGGGCAGGGGCTACACCTTC.

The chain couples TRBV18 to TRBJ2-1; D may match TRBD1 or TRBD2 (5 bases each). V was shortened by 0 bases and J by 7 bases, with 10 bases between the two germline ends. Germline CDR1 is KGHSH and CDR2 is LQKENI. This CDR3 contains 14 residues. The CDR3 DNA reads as TGTGCCAGCTCACCACCGGGGACGGGGAATGAGCAGTTCTTC. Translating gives CASSPPGTGNEQFF.

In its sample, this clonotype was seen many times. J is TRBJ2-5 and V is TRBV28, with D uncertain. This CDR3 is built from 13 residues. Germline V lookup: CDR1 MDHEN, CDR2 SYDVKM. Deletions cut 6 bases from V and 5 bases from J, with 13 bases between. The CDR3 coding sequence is TGTGCCAGCAGGTTGGCCTTAGAGGAGACCCAGTACTTC. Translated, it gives CASRLALEETQYF.

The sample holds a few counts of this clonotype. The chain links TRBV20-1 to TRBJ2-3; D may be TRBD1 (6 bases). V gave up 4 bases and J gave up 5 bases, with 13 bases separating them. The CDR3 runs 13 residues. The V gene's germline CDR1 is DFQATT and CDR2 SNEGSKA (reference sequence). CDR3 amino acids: CSAKTGLQDTQYF. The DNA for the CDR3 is TGCAGTGCTAAAACAGGGTTACAAGATACGCAGTATTTT.

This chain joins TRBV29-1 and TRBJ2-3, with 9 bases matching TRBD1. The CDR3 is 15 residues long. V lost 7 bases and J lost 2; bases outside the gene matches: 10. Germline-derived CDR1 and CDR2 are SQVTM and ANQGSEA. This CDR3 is CSARSGQGNTDTQYF. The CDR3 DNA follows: TGCAGCGCCCGATCCGGACAGGGGAACACAGATACGCAGTATTTT.

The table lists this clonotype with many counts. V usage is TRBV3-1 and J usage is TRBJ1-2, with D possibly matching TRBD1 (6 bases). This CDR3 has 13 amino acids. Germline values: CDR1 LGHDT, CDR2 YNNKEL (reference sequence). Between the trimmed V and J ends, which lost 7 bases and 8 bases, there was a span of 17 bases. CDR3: CASTNEIRGGYTF. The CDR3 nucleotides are TGTGCCAGCACCAACGAGATCAGGGGCGGCTACACCTTC.